A selection of T cell receptor beta chains follows, all from one sample in a study of cytomegalovirus exposure and HLA in healthy donors. Using immunoSEQ multiplex PCR, the repertoire was profiled, and TCRdb retains in-frame clones only, with some absent. Of approximately 220,000 clones in the sample, around 76% are singletons; the top ten hold over 0.55%. The sample taken for sequencing was PBMCs. The receptors derive from a man younger than 35 in good health and CMV-seronegative. Each CDR3 is given with its conserved first and last residue. The order of the fields is D gene, J gene, V gene, clone size, CDR3 protein, CDR3 DNA. D genes are given only for firm matches. Expanded clones are given a class, and other clones once, few, many or no size at all.

D: NA
J: TRBJ1-2
V: TRBV28
size: NA
CDR3: CASSPVGAGYGYTF
DNA: TGTGCCAGCAGCCCAGTGGGGGCGGGCTATGGCTACACCTTC

D: TRBD2
J: TRBJ2-1
V: TRBV30
size: few
CDR3: CAWSGPGTSGRFFHEQFF
DNA: TGTGCCTGGTCTGGACCCGGGACTAGCGGGAGATTCTTCCATGAGCAGTTCTTC

D: TRBD2
J: TRBJ2-4
V: TRBV9
size: NA
CDR3: CASSVGGRSENIQYF
DNA: TGTGCCAGCAGCGTCGGCGGGAGGAGCGAAAACATTCAGTACTTC

D: TRBD1
J: TRBJ1-1
V: TRBV29-1
size: NA
CDR3: CSAFSGQGGTEAFF
DNA: TGCAGCGCCTTTTCGGGACAGGGGGGGACTGAAGCTTTCTTT

D: TRBD2
J: TRBJ2-3
V: TRBV6-1
size: NA
CDR3: CASSEARLAGDTQYF
DNA: TGTGCCAGCAGTGAAGCCCGGCTAGCGGGAGATACGCAGTATTTT

D: NA
J: TRBJ1-2
V: TRBV5-6
size: NA
CDR3: CASSFSEGFYGYTF
DNA: TGTGCCAGCAGCTTCTCAGAGGGCTTCTATGGCTACACCTTC

D: NA
J: TRBJ1-5
V: TRBV19
size: NA
CDR3: CASSLTRGGLRNQPQHF
DNA: TGTGCCAGTAGTCTTACAAGGGGGGGCTTGAGGAATCAGCCCCAGCATTTT

D: NA
J: TRBJ2-7
V: TRBV2
size: NA
CDR3: CASGGKDSGSYEQYF
DNA: TGTGCCAGCGGGGGGAAGGATAGCGGTTCCTACGAGCAGTACTTC

D: TRBD1
J: TRBJ1-4
V: TRBV30
size: few
CDR3: CAWSVGTGRNEKLFF
DNA: TGTGCCTGGAGTGTCGGGACAGGGAGAAATGAAAAACTGTTTTTT

D: NA
J: TRBJ2-3
V: TRBV11-3
size: NA
CDR3: CASSPRLTLSTDTQYF
DNA: TGTGCCAGCAGCCCAAGACTCACACTTAGCACAGATACGCAGTATTTT

D: TRBD1
J: TRBJ2-6
V: TRBV7-9
size: NA
CDR3: CSSSSTTGGSGANVLTF
DNA: TGTTCCAGCAGCTCAACAACAGGGGGCTCTGGGGCCAACGTCCTGACTTTC

D: TRBD1
J: TRBJ2-7
V: TRBV19
size: NA
CDR3: CASSIEDRGYEQYF
DNA: TGTGCCAGTAGTATAGAGGACAGGGGGTACGAGCAGTACTTC

D: NA
J: TRBJ2-2
V: TRBV30
size: NA
CDR3: CAWSPVNTGELFF
DNA: TGTGCCTGGAGTCCAGTAAACACCGGGGAGCTGTTTTTT

D: TRBD1
J: TRBJ1-5
V: TRBV10-3
size: NA
CDR3: CAISDVGQERGQPQHF
DNA: TGTGCCATCAGTGACGTAGGACAGGAGCGAGGTCAGCCCCAGCATTTT

D: TRBD1
J: TRBJ1-1
V: TRBV6-1
size: NA
CDR3: CASTPDRGTEAFF
DNA: TGTGCCAGCACCCCGGACAGGGGGACTGAAGCTTTCTTT

D: NA
J: TRBJ2-1
V: TRBV5-5
size: few
CDR3: CASSLTQHPNEQFF
DNA: TGTGCCAGCAGCTTGACACAGCACCCCAATGAGCAGTTCTTC

D: TRBD2
J: TRBJ2-3
V: TRBV4-2
size: NA
CDR3: CASSLRGGRVLSADTQYF
DNA: TGTGCCAGCAGCCTAAGAGGCGGGAGGGTGCTTAGCGCAGATACGCAGTATTTT

D: NA
J: TRBJ2-7
V: TRBV28
size: NA
CDR3: CASSTAAGNSNEQYF
DNA: TGTGCCAGCAGTACGGCGGCAGGGAATAGTAACGAGCAGTACTTC

D: TRBD1
J: TRBJ2-7
V: TRBV5-1
size: NA
CDR3: CASSLTTGTGYEQYF
DNA: TGCGCCAGCAGCTTGACCACCGGGACAGGGTACGAGCAGTACTTC

D: NA
J: TRBJ1-1
V: TRBV5-1
size: NA
CDR3: CASSLYRPGNTEAFF
DNA: TGCGCCAGCAGCTTATATAGGCCAGGGAACACTGAAGCTTTCTTT

D: NA
J: TRBJ2-1
V: TRBV12-5
size: few
CDR3: CASRGQEDYYRGEQFF
DNA: TGTGCTAGTCGGGGCCAAGAGGACTATTATCGAGGTGAGCAGTTCTTC

D: TRBD2
J: TRBJ2-1
V: TRBV5-1
size: NA
CDR3: CASSLALAGGNGEQFF
DNA: TGCGCCAGCAGCTTGGCACTAGCGGGAGGAAACGGTGAGCAGTTCTTC

D: TRBD2
J: TRBJ2-1
V: TRBV27
size: NA
CDR3: CASSLAGGNNEQFF
DNA: TGTGCCAGCAGTTTAGCGGGAGGGAACAATGAGCAGTTCTTC

D: TRBD1
J: TRBJ1-4
V: TRBV28
size: NA
CDR3: CASSLVGQGDEKLFF
DNA: TGTGCCAGCAGTTTAGTCGGACAGGGAGATGAAAAACTGTTTTTT

D: TRBD2
J: TRBJ2-3
V: TRBV7-9
size: NA
CDR3: CASSVSGRPPSF
DNA: TGTGCCAGCAGCGTAAGCGGGAGGCCTCCCTCATTC

D: TRBD1
J: TRBJ1-2
V: TRBV6-5
size: NA
CDR3: CASRLNRGIPWGYTF
DNA: TGTGCCAGCAGATTAAACAGGGGGATCCCTTGGGGCTACACCTTC

D: TRBD1
J: TRBJ2-7
V: TRBV30
size: NA
CDR3: CAWADRSSYEQYF
DNA: TGTGCCTGGGCGGACAGGAGCTCCTACGAGCAGTACTTC

D: TRBD1
J: TRBJ1-1
V: TRBV7-9
size: once
CDR3: CASSSRDRANTEAFF
DNA: TGTGCCAGCAGCTCAAGGGACAGGGCTAACACTGAAGCTTTCTTT

D: NA
J: TRBJ1-5
V: TRBV29-1
size: NA
CDR3: CSVEDPGQPQHF
DNA: TGCAGCGTTGAAGATCCCGGTCAGCCCCAGCATTTT

D: TRBD2
J: TRBJ2-3
V: TRBV7-9
size: NA
CDR3: CASSAGETQYF
DNA: TGTGCCAGCAGTGCGGGGGAAACGCAGTATTTT

D: NA
J: TRBJ2-6
V: TRBV4-1
size: NA
CDR3: CASSQERPLGSGANVLTF
DNA: TGCGCCAGCAGCCAAGAGCGTCCTCTAGGCTCTGGGGCCAACGTCCTGACTTTC

D: NA
J: TRBJ1-1
V: TRBV7-9
size: NA
CDR3: CASSYRNTEAFF
DNA: TGTGCCAGCAGCTACAGGAACACTGAAGCTTTCTTT

D: TRBD1
J: TRBJ1-1
V: TRBV6-5
size: few
CDR3: CASSSRDRRTEAFF
DNA: TGTGCCAGCAGTTCCCGGGACAGGAGGACTGAAGCTTTCTTT

D: TRBD2
J: TRBJ2-2
V: TRBV30
size: NA
CDR3: CAWSPTSAGELFF
DNA: TGTGCCTGGAGTCCAACTAGCGCCGGGGAGCTGTTTTTT

D: TRBD2
J: TRBJ2-7
V: TRBV27
size: NA
CDR3: CASSPRGLAEGYEQYF
DNA: TGTGCCAGCAGTCCGCGGGGACTAGCGGAGGGTTACGAGCAGTACTTC

D: TRBD2
J: TRBJ2-3
V: TRBV2
size: few
CDR3: CASKGTSIDTQYF
DNA: TGTGCCAGCAAAGGGACTAGCATAGATACGCAGTATTTT

D: NA
J: TRBJ1-2
V: TRBV10-3
size: NA
CDR3: CAISESGGNYGYTF
DNA: TGTGCCATCAGTGAGTCGGGGGGTAACTATGGCTACACCTTC

D: NA
J: TRBJ1-2
V: TRBV7-9
size: NA
CDR3: CASSLGQADSYGYTF
DNA: TGTGCCAGCAGCTTAGGGCAGGCCGATAGTTATGGCTACACCTTC

D: TRBD2
J: TRBJ2-1
V: TRBV4-1
size: NA
CDR3: CASSSSGSNEQFF
DNA: TGCGCCAGCAGTTCGAGCGGGAGCAATGAGCAGTTCTTC

D: TRBD2
J: TRBJ2-7
V: TRBV27
size: NA
CDR3: CASSSGLAGGPMGEQYF
DNA: TGTGCCAGCAGTAGTGGACTAGCGGGAGGGCCTATGGGCGAGCAGTACTTC

D: TRBD1
J: TRBJ2-7
V: TRBV9
size: few
CDR3: CASSERVTGHHYF
DNA: TGTGCCAGCAGCGAGAGGGTGACAGGGCACCACTACTTC

D: TRBD1
J: TRBJ1-2
V: TRBV28
size: NA
CDR3: CATRTGVFYGYTF
DNA: TGTGCCACCCGGACAGGGGTATTCTATGGCTACACCTTC

D: TRBD1
J: TRBJ2-7
V: TRBV30
size: NA
CDR3: CAWSRNQGAFEQYF
DNA: TGTGCCTGGAGCAGAAACCAGGGGGCTTTCGAGCAGTACTTC

D: TRBD1
J: TRBJ2-7
V: TRBV6-1
size: NA
CDR3: CASSIGQGSEQYF
DNA: TGTGCCAGCAGTATAGGACAGGGCAGCGAGCAGTACTTC

D: TRBD2
J: TRBJ2-7
V: TRBV13
size: NA
CDR3: CASSASGRAGDEQYF
DNA: TGTGCCAGCAGCGCTAGCGGGAGGGCCGGCGACGAGCAGTACTTC

D: NA
J: TRBJ1-1
V: TRBV15
size: once
CDR3: CATSRDPGQMNTEAFF
DNA: TGTGCCACCAGCAGAGATCCGGGACAAATGAACACTGAAGCTTTCTTT

D: TRBD2
J: TRBJ2-7
V: TRBV5-6
size: NA
CDR3: CASSSRAGLAGGYEQYF
DNA: TGTGCCAGCAGCTCCAGAGCAGGACTAGCGGGGGGATACGAGCAGTACTTC

D: NA
J: TRBJ2-2
V: TRBV7-3
size: once
CDR3: CASSLTYISGELFF
DNA: TGTGCCAGCAGCTTAACTTATATATCCGGGGAGCTGTTTTTT

D: TRBD2
J: TRBJ2-1
V: TRBV5-8
size: few
CDR3: CASSSGWRLAGPEQFF
DNA: TGTGCCAGCAGCTCTGGCTGGAGACTAGCGGGACCTGAGCAGTTCTTC

D: NA
J: TRBJ1-5
V: TRBV27
size: few
CDR3: CASRGGGYSNQPQHF
DNA: TGTGCCAGCAGGGGGGGAGGATATAGCAATCAGCCCCAGCATTTT

D: TRBD2
J: TRBJ2-1
V: TRBV7-3
size: NA
CDR3: CASSLAGDGSGSTNEQFF
DNA: TGTGCCAGCAGCCTCGCGGGGGATGGTAGCGGGAGCACAAATGAGCAGTTCTTC

D: TRBD1
J: TRBJ1-3
V: TRBV5-1
size: NA
CDR3: CASSPGQGLRNTIYF
DNA: TGCGCCAGCAGCCCGGGACAGGGCCTTCGAAACACCATATATTTT

D: TRBD2
J: TRBJ2-7
V: TRBV19
size: few
CDR3: CASSYASGPRREQYF
DNA: TGTGCCAGTAGTTACGCTAGCGGACCACGGCGCGAGCAGTACTTC

D: NA
J: TRBJ2-6
V: TRBV7-7
size: NA
CDR3: CASSLAAGSGANVLTF
DNA: TGTGCTAGCAGCTTAGCGGCAGGGTCTGGGGCCAACGTCCTGACTTTC

D: NA
J: TRBJ1-5
V: TRBV6-5
size: NA
CDR3: CASRRQNSNQPQHF
DNA: TGTGCCAGCAGAAGACAGAATAGCAATCAGCCCCAGCATTTT

D: TRBD2
J: TRBJ2-3
V: TRBV28
size: NA
CDR3: CASSLSGREARDTQYF
DNA: TGTGCCAGCAGTTTATCTGGGCGGGAGGCCCGAGATACGCAGTATTTT

D: TRBD2
J: TRBJ2-7
V: TRBV14
size: NA
CDR3: CASSLGTSGRDEQYF
DNA: TGTGCCAGCAGCCTGGGAACTAGCGGGAGGGATGAGCAGTACTTC